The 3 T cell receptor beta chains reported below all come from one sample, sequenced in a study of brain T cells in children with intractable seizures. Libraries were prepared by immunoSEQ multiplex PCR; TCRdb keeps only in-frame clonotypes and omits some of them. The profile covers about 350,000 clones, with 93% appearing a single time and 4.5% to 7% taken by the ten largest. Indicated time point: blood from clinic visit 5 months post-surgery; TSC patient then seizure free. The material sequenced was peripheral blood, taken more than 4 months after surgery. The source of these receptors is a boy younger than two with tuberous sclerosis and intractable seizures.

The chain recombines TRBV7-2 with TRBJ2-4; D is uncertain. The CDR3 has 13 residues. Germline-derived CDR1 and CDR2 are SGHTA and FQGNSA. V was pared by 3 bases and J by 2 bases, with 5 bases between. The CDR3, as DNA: TGTGCCAGCAGCTTGGGAACCAAAAACATTCAGTACTTC. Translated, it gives CASSLGTKNIQYF.

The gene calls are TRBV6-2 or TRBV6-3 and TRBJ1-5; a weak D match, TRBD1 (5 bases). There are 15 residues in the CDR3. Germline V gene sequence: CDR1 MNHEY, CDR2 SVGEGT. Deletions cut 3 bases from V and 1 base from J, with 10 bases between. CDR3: CASSYGRASNQPQHF. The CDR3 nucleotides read TGTGCCAGCAGTTATGGCAGGGCAAGCAATCAGCCCCAGCATTTT.

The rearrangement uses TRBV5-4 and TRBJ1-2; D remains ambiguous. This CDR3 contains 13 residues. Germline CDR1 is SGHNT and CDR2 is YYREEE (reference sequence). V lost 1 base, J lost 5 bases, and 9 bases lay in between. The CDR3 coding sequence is TGTGCCAGCAGCTTGCGGGGTTTTTATGGCTACACCTTC. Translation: CASSLRGFYGYTF.